The 6 T cell receptor beta chains listed next were all sequenced from one sample in a study of cytomegalovirus exposure and HLA in healthy donors. Sequenced by immunoSEQ multiplex PCR; TCRdb stores in-frame clones only, minus some. In the table there are around 300,000 clones, about 85% of which are singletons. Specimen: PBMCs. These receptors all stem from a woman under 40 in good health and CMV-seropositive.

This chain connects TRBV4-3 to TRBJ2-1; 8 bases agree with TRBD1. V gave up 0 bases and J gave up 3 bases; unmatched junction bases: 13. CDR3 length equals 19 residues. Germline CDR1 reads LGHNA; CDR2 reads YSLEER. The chain's CDR3 is CASSQDLDREFEGYNEQFF. The DNA of the CDR3 is TGCGCCAGCAGCCAAGATTTGGACAGGGAATTTGAGGGCTACAATGAGCAGTTCTTC.

Remarks on this clone: The sample has other DNA sequences that encode this CDR3 too. The CDR3 nucleotides are TGTGCCAGCTCGCCTCAGGGGAGCAATCAGCCCCAGCATTTT. Translated: CASSPQGSNQPQHF. The gene calls are TRBV18 and TRBJ1-5; weak D call: TRBD1 (6 bases). Germline lookup yields CDR1 KGHSH and CDR2 LQKENI. This CDR3 contains 14 residues. The V gene lost 6 bases and the J gene lost 1 base, with 10 bases spanning the gap.

The chain recombines TRBV10-3 with TRBJ1-6; 10 positions match TRBD1. Germline CDR1 ENHRY, CDR2 SYGVKD. This CDR3 region has 14 residues. V lost 9 bases to trimming and J lost 5 bases; unmatched junction nucleotides: 4. The CDR3 coding sequence is TGTGCCATAAATGGACAGGGGGATAATTCACCCCTCCACTTT. This codes for CAINGQGDNSPLHF.

The rearrangement links TRBV7-8 to TRBJ1-1, with 8 bases fitting TRBD1. The CDR3 sequence is 16 residues long. Germline V gene data show CDR1 as SGHVS and CDR2 as FQNEAQ. Trimming took 5 bases from V and 4 from J; bases not matched to a gene: 12. CDR3 residues: CASSTLRTGRLTEAFF. The CDR3 nucleotides read TGTGCCAGCAGCACACTTCGGACAGGGCGCCTCACTGAAGCTTTCTTT.

The chain combines TRBV9 with TRBJ2-1; tentatively, D is TRBD2 (6 bases). The CDR3 is made up of 15 amino acids. Germline CDR1 reads SGDLS; CDR2 reads YYNGEE. The V and J ends lost 3 bases and 0 bases respectively, with 10 bases between them. The CDR3 is CASSASGLSYNEQFF. CDR3 DNA: TGTGCCAGCAGCGCTTCGGGACTCTCCTACAATGAGCAGTTCTTC.

The chain combines TRBV4-3 with TRBJ2-3; TRBD1 matches at 11 bases. CDR3 length: 14 amino acids. CDR1 and CDR2 (germline): LGHNA, YSLEER. V trimming: 4 bases; J trimming: 7 bases; junction bases outside the gene matches: 4. The CDR3 coding sequence is TGCGCCAGCAGCCCCGGACAGGGGGCAAATACGCAGTATTTT. Protein sequence: CASSPGQGANTQYF.